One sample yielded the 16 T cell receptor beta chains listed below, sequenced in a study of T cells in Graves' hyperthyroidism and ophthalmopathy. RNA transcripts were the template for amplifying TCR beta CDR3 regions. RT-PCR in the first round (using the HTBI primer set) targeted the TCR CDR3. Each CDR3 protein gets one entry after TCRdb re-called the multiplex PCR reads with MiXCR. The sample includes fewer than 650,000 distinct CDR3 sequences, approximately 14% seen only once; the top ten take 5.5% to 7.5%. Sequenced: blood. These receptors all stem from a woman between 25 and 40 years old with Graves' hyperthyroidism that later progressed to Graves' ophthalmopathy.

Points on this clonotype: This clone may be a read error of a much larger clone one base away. The CDR3 DNA reads TGTGCCAGCAGTTACTCGGGGCTCTTACTCGACGGGGAGCTGTGTTTT. It codes for CASSYSGLLLDGELCF. The V call is TRBV6-4, the J call TRBJ2-2, with D perhaps assigned TRBD1 or TRBD2 (5 bases each). The CDR3 runs 16 residues. Germline lookup yields CDR1 MRHNA and CDR2 SNTAGT.

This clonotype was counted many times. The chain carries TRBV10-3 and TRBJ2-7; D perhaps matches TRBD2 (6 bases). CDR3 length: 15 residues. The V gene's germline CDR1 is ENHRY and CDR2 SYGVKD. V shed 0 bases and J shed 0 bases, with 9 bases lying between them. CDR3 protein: CAISESTRGSYEQYF. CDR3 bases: TGTGCCATCAGTGAGTCGACGCGGGGCTCCTACGAGCAGTACTTC.

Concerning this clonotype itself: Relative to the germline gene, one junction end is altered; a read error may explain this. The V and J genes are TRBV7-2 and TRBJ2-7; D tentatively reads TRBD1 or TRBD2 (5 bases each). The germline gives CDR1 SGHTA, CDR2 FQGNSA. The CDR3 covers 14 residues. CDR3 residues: CVSSMWTRAGEQYF. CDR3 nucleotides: TGTGTCAGCAGCATGTGGACACGGGCGGGCGAGCAGTACTTC. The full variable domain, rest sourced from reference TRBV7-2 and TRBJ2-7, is GAGVSQSPSNKVTEKGKDVELRCDPISGHTALYWYRQSLGQGLEFLIYFQGNSAPDKSGLPSDRFSAERTGGSVSTLTIQRTQQEDSAVYLCVSSMWTRAGEQYFGPGTRLTVT.

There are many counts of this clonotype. In DNA form, the CDR3 reads TGCGCCAGCAGCTTGGCCGGACTACCGACCCCGAACACTGAAGCTTTCTTT. This gives the protein CASSLAGLPTPNTEAFF. The gene calls are TRBV5-1 and TRBJ1-1; unclear D gene. CDR1 and CDR2 from the germline V gene are SGHRS and YFSETQ. The CDR3 spans 17 residues. V was shortened by 0 bases and J by 1 base, with 16 bases between the two germline ends.

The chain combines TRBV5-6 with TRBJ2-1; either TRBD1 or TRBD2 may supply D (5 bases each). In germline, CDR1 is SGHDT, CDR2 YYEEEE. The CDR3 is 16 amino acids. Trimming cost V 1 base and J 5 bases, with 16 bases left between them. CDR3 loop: CASSLLGVVGNNEQFF. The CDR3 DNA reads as TGTGCCAGCAGCTTGTTGGGGGTTGTTGGGAACAATGAGCAGTTCTTC.

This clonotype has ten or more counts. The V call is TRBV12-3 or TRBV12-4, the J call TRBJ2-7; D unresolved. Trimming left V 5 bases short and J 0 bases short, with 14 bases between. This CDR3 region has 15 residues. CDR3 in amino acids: CASSRDAMSSYEQYF. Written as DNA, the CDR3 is TGTGCCAGCAGTCGTGATGCCATGAGCTCCTACGAGCAGTACTTC.

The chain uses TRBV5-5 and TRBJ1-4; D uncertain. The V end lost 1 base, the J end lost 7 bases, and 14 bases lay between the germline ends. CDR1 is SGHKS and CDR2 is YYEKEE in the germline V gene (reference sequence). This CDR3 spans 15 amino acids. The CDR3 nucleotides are TGTGCCAGCAGCTTGTCGGGAGGGTATAGTGAAAAACTGTTTTTT. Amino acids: CASSLSGGYSEKLFF.

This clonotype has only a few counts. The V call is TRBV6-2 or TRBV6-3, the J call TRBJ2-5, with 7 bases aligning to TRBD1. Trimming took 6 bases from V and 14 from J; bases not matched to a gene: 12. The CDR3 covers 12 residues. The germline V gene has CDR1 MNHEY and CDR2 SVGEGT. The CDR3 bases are TGTGCCAGCAGCGAAAACAGGGGCCCGTTCTACTTC. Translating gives CASSENRGPFYF.

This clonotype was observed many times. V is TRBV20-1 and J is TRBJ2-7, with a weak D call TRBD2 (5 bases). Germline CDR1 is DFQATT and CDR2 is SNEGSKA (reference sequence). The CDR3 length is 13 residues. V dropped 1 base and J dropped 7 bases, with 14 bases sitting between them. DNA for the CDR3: TGCAGTGCTAGAGTTCTAGCTATGAGGGAGCAGTACTTC. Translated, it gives CSARVLAMREQYF.

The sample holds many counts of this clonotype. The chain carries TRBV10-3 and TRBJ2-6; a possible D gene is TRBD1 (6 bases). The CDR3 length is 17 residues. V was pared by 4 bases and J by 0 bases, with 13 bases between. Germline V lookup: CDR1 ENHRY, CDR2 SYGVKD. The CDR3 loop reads CAISAGARFSGANVLTF. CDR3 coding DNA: TGTGCCATCAGTGCAGGGGCGCGGTTCTCTGGGGCCAACGTCCTGACTTTC.

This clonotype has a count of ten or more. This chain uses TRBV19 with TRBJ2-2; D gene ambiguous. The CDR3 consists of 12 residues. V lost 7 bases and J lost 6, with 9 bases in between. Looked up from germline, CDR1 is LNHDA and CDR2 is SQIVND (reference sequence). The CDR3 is CASTSKAGELFF. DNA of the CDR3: TGTGCCAGTACCTCTAAGGCCGGGGAGCTGTTTTTT.

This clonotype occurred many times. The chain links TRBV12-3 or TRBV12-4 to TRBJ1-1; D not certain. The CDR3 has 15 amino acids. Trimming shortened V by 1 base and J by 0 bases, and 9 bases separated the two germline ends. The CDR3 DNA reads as TGTGCCAGCAGTTTAGGGGAGGGTTTGAACACTGAAGCTTTCTTT. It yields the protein CASSLGEGLNTEAFF.

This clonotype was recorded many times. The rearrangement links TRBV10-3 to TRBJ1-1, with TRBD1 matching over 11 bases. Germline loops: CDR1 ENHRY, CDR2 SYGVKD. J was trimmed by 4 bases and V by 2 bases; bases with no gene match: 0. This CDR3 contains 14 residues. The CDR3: CAISEGQGATEAFF. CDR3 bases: TGTGCCATCAGTGAGGGACAGGGGGCCACTGAAGCTTTCTTT.

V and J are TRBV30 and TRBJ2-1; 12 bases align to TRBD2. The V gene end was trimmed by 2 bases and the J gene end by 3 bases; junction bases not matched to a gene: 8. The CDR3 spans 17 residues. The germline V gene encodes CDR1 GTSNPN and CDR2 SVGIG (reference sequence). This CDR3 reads CAWSSYTSGRYYNEQFF. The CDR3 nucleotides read TGTGCCTGGAGTTCATATACTAGCGGGAGGTACTACAATGAGCAGTTCTTC. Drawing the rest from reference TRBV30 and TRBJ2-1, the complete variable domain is SQTIHQWPATLVQPVGSPLSLECTVEGTSNPNLYWYRQAAGRGLQLLFYSVGIGQISSEVPQNLSASRPQDRQFILSSKKLLLSDSGFYLCAWSSYTSGRYYNEQFFGPGTRLTVL.

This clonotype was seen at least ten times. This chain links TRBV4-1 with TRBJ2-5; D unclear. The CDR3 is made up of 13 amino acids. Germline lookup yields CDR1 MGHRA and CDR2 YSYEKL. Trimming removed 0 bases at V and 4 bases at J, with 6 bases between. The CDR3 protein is CASSQDNGETQYF. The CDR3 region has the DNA TGCGCCAGCAGCCAAGATAACGGAGAGACCCAGTACTTC.

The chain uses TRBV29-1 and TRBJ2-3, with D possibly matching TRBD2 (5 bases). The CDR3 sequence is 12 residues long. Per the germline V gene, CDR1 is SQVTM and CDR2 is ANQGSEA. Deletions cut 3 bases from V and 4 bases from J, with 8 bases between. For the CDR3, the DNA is TGCAGCGTTGAGAGGGCGGCAGATACGCAGTATTTT. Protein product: CSVERAADTQYF.